This T cell receptor beta chain was sequenced for a study of metastatic and nonmetastatic thyroid tumors. On the study more broadly: Comparison of repertoires was carried out across blood and tumor or nodule tissue from malignant and benign thyroid patients.

Only a few counts were recorded for this clone. No antigen is known for it. Original methodology: Construction of a distant-metastasis classifier for papillary thyroid cancer relied on CDR3 differences across clinicopathological groups. TCRdb re-processed the PCR reads through MiXCR. The authors' filters were not applied to this entry. Of over 50,000 clones listed, 25% to 35% were seen once; the top ten hold 15%. General study points: When malignant thyroid tumors were compared with benign nodules, TCR beta diversity was reportedly significantly higher in the malignant tumors. This held in both blood and tumor samples.

V lost 2 bases, J lost 0 bases, and 13 bases lay in between. Germline-derived CDR1 and CDR2 are MNHEY and SVGEGT. This CDR3 comprises 17 residues. Thyroid surgery was performed in patients who had received no treatment beforehand. The rearrangement joins TRBV6-2 or TRBV6-3 to TRBJ2-2; D remains ambiguous. This receptor was taken from a female donor with papillary thyroid cancer or a benign thyroid nodule (not recorded which). Some clones in this sample may be carry-over from other donors' samples. Material for sequencing was blood. The CDR3 here is CASSYNFLGSNTGELFF. CDR3 sequence (DNA): TGTGCCAGCAGTTACAATTTCTTAGGTTCGAACACCGGGGAGCTGTTTTTT.